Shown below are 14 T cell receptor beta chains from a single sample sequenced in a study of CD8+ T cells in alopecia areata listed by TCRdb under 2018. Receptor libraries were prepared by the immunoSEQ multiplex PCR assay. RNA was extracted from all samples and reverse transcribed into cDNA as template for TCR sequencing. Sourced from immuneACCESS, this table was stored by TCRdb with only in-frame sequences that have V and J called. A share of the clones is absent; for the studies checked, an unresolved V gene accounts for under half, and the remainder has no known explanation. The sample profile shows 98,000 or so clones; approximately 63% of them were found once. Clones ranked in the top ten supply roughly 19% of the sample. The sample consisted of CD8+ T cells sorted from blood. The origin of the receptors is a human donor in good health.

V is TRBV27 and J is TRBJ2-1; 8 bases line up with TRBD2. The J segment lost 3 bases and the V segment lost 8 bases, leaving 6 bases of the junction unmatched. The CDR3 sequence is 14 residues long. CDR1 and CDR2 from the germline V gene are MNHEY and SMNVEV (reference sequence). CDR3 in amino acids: CASHRGGFYNEQFF. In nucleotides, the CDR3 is TGTGCCAGCCACCGGGGGGGGTTCTACAATGAGCAGTTCTTC.

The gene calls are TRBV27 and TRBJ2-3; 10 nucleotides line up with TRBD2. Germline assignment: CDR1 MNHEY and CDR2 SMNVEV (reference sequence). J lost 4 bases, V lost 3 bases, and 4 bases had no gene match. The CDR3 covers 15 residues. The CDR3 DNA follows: TGTGCCAGCAGTTTCGGGACTAGCGATTCAGATACGCAGTATTTT. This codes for CASSFGTSDSDTQYF.

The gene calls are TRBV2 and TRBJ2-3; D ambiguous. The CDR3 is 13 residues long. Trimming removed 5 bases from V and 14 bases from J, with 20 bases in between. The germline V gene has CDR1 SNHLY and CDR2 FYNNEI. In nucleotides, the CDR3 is TGTGCCAGCAGTTACCCCGACGTCATTACTCCGTATTTT. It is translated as CASSYPDVITPYF. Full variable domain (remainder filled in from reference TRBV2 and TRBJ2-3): EPEVTQTPSHQVTQMGQEVILRCVPISNHLYFYWYRQILGQKVEFLVSFYNNEISEKSEIFDDQFSVERPDGSNFTLKIRSTKLEDSAMYFCASSYPDVITPYFGPGTRLTVL.

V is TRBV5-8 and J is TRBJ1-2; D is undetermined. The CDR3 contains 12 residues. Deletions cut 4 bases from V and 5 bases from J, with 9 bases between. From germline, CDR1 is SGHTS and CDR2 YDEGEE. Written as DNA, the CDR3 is TGTGCCAGCAGCCTTGGAGGGTATGGCTACACCTTC. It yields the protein CASSLGGYGYTF.

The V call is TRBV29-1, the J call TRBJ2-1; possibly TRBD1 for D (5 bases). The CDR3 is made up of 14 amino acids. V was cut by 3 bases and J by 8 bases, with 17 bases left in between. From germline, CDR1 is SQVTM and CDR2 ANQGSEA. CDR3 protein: CSVEHGAFIDEQFF. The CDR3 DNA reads TGCAGCGTTGAGCATGGGGCCTTCATCGATGAGCAGTTCTTC.

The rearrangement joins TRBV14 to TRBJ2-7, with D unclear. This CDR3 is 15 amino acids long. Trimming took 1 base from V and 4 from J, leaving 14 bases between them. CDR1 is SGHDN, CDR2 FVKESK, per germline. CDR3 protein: CASSQGRSSYYEQYF. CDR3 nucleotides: TGTGCCAGCAGCCAAGGCAGATCCTCGTATTACGAGCAGTACTTC.

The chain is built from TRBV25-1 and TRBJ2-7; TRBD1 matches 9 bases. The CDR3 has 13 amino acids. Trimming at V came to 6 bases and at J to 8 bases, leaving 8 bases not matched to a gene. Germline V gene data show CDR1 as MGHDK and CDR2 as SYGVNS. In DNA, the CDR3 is TGTGCCAGCAGCCCGGGACAGGGAAGGCAGCAGTACTTC. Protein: CASSPGQGRQQYF.

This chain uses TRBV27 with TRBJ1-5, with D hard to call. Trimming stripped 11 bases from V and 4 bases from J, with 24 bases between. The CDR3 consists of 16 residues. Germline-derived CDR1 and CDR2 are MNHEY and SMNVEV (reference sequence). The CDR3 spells CAARPTASAINQPQHF. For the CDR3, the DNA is TGTGCCGCAAGGCCAACGGCGAGCGCCATAAATCAGCCCCAGCATTTT.

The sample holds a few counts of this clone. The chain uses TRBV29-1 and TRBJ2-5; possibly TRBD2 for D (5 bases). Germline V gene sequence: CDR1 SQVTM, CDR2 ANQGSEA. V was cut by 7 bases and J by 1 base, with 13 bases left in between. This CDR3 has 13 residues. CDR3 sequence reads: CSAARVVQETQYF. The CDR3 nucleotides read TGCAGCGCCGCGAGGGTTGTCCAAGAGACCCAGTACTTC.

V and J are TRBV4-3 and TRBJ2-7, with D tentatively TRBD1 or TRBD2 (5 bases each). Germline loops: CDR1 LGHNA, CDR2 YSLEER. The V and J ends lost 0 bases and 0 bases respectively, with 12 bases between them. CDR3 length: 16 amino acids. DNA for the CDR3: TGCGCCAGCAGCCAAGATTTCCCGGGACCCTCCTACGAGCAGTACTTC. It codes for CASSQDFPGPSYEQYF.

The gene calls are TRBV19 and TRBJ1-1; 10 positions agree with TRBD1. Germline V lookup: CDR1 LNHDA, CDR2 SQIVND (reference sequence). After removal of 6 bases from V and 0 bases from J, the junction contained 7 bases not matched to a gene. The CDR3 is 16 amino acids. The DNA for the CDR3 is TGTGCCAGTAGCGTGGGACAGGGGAGGATGAACACTGAAGCTTTCTTT. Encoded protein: CASSVGQGRMNTEAFF.

Here the CDR3 DNA reads TGTGCCAGCAGTTTATCGTATAGGGGCGCCGATTCACCCCTCCACTTT. It encodes CASSLSYRGADSPLHF. The chain has TRBV27 and TRBJ1-6, with D maybe TRBD1 (5 bases). Germline-derived CDR1 and CDR2 are MNHEY and SMNVEV (reference sequence). V dropped 0 bases and J dropped 8 bases, with 14 bases sitting between them. CDR3 length: 16 residues.

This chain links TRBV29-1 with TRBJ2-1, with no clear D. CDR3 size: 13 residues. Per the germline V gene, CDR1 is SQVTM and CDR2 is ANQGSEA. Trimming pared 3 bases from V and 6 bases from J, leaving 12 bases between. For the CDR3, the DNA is TGCAGCGTTGACCTAGTTACCTTCAATGAGCAGTTCTTC. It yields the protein CSVDLVTFNEQFF.

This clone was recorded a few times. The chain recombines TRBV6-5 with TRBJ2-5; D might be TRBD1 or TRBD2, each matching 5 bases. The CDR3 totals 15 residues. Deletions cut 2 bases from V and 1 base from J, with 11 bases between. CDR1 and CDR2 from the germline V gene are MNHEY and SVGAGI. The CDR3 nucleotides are TGTGCCAGCAGTTACGAGGGACGACCCCAAGAGACCCAGTACTTC. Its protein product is CASSYEGRPQETQYF.